This is a list of T cell receptor beta chains from one sample in a study of blood T cell repertoires in COVID-19. Assay: immunoSEQ multiplex PCR; the TCRdb copy retains only in-frame clones and omits some. This table has 300,000 to 350,000 clones, 80% to 90% appearing once. Input material: PBMCs or T cells enriched from blood (not recorded which). The receptors here all came from a middle-aged woman with acute COVID-19. Each CDR3 is given without its conserved first and last residue. Fields, in order: V gene, CDR3 protein.

>TRBV6-5
ASSSLGGYSSPLH
>TRBV6-2/TRBV6-3
ASSYDPGQGLYNEQF
>TRBV27
ASGDLGGGGYT
>TRBV25-1
ASSELGQGYGYT
>TRBV13
ASSFGRGGGTEAF
>TRBV15
ATSSEDRMNTEAF
>TRBV7-2
ASSLVSGNTEAF
>TRBV27
ASTSGAGDYGYT
>TRBV19
ASSRGLAGSYEQY
>TRBV2
ASRPRQGNQPQH
>TRBV6-5
ASRRGQGGSGELF
>TRBV7-8
ASSLAPGQGSNQPQH
>TRBV4-1
ASSPGTSGGVMSYEQF
>TRBV11-2
ASSAHLAANNSPLH
>TRBV6-5
ASPKGTGVYEQY
>TRBV7-3
ASSSSTGELF
>TRBV7-9
ASSLVETDGYT
>TRBV19
ASSITETKLF
>TRBV19
ACTSGISRYNEQF
>TRBV5-5
ASSLAKRTGWSTDTQY
>TRBV29-1
SVRGQSNTEAF
>TRBV7-9
ASSPDTNEQF
>TRBV29-1
SVGMGQGGNQPQH
>TRBV18
ASLTGGTDTQY
>TRBV7-3
ASSLLGPSGGFGANVLT
>TRBV12-3/TRBV12-4
ASTPTSAYEQY
>TRBV7-2
ASSPQTSTGVRAF
>TRBV7-2
ASSSTGAQGNTIY
>TRBV5-1
ASSLTPGQTNQPQH
>TRBV7-9
ASSFRGEQETQY
>TRBV10-3
AISGGTPDYEQY
>TRBV5-1
ASSPTEDYEQY
>TRBV3-1/TRBV3-2
ASSRGTSGYNEQF
>TRBV27
ASTHGGIAGGTQY
>TRBV18
ASSRTTGGSSSGNTIY
>TRBV28
ASSWWEEGDTGELF
>TRBV5-4
ASSSDRGYTEAF
>TRBV25-1
ASSEGRDRVLFTGELF
>TRBV5-1
ASSGGSEANVLT
>TRBV5-1
ASSLQLAAQETQY
>TRBV7-3
ASSPRDSGELF
>TRBV27
ASSREGGRTDTQY
>TRBV29-1
SVGGRLPDTQY
>TRBV7-9
ASGQGTYEQY
>TRBV18
ASSPGLYENYGYT
>TRBV28
ASSPAHRGGQPQH
>TRBV15
ATSRDLVRSNGEQY
>TRBV28
ASSLAGGSTIAKNIQY
>TRBV7-9
ASSLLAPNTEAF
>TRBV7-6
ASSLVGLAGVSEQY
>TRBV6-2/TRBV6-3
ASSRFWGVVSGRLKREETQY
>TRBV20-1
SARRVTEAF
>TRBV6-1
ASSDTYSNQPQH
>TRBV5-4
ASSPRTDRNTEAF